Listed here are 18 T cell receptor beta chains from one sample, sequenced in a study of blood T cell repertoires in COVID-19. Assay: immunoSEQ multiplex PCR; the TCRdb copy retains only in-frame clones and omits some. The table has 360,000 or so clones, 85% to 90% seen once. Sequencing used PBMCs or T cells enriched from blood (not recorded which). Source of these receptors: a woman in her twenties or thirties who had been exposed to COVID-19.

This clone has only a few counts. V and J are TRBV7-2 and TRBJ2-7; 8 nucleotides agree with TRBD1. V shed 5 bases, J shed 3 bases, and the junction held 9 bases outside the gene matches. Germline CDR1 and CDR2: SGHTA and FQGNSA. The CDR3 consists of 15 residues. CDR3 region: CASSHTGGRHYEQYF. The CDR3 DNA sequence: TGTGCCAGCAGCCACACAGGGGGGAGGCACTACGAGCAGTACTTC.

The gene calls are TRBV5-1 and TRBJ2-7, with 11 positions matching TRBD2. From germline, CDR1 is SGHRS and CDR2 YFSETQ. The CDR3 runs 16 residues. The V and J ends lost 4 bases and 5 bases, in that order; junction bases with no gene match: 11. The chain's CDR3 is CASSPRSGRATHEQYF. CDR3 in DNA: TGCGCCAGCAGCCCCCGTAGCGGGAGGGCCACCCACGAGCAGTACTTC.

This CDR3 is CASPDNQSGTSGHTDTQYF. CDR3 nucleotide sequence: TGTGCCAGCCCAGATAACCAAAGCGGGACTAGCGGCCACACAGATACGCAGTATTTT. The chain employs TRBV28 and TRBJ2-3; 11 nucleotides agree with TRBD2. This CDR3 region has 19 residues. V lost 8 bases, J lost 2 bases, and 18 bases stayed unmatched. CDR1 and CDR2 from the germline V gene are MDHEN and SYDVKM.

The V and J genes are TRBV19 and TRBJ2-2; D may be TRBD2 (5 bases). Germline CDR1 and CDR2: LNHDA and SQIVND (reference sequence). The V gene lost 4 bases and the J gene lost 1 base, with 10 bases spanning the gap. CDR3 size: 15 residues. The CDR3 DNA reads TGTGCCAGTAGTACCGCACGGGAGAACACCGGGGAGCTGTTTTTT. This codes for CASSTARENTGELFF. Full variable domain (missing parts from reference TRBV19 and TRBJ2-2): DGGITQSPKYLFRKEGQNVTLSCEQNLNHDAMYWYRQDPGQGLRLIYYSQIVNDFQKGDIAEGYSVSREKKESFPLTVTSAQKNPTAFYLCASSTARENTGELFFGEGSRLTVL.

V is TRBV3-1 (or the pseudogene TRBV3-2) and J is TRBJ1-4; the D gene is possibly TRBD1 (6 bases). CDR1 LGHDT and CDR2 YNNKEL come from the germline V gene (reference sequence). The length of the CDR3 is 15 residues. Trimming removed 7 bases from V and 12 bases from J, with 24 bases in between. The CDR3 is CASTSRQDGLGELFF. The CDR3 DNA reads as TGTGCCAGCACCTCTCGACAGGACGGGCTTGGAGAACTGTTTTTT.

The V and J genes are TRBV10-1 and TRBJ1-1; TRBD1 is a possible D gene (5 bases). The germline V gene has CDR1 WNHNN and CDR2 SYGVQD (reference sequence). V gave up 2 bases and J gave up 3 bases, with 7 bases separating them. The CDR3 has 13 amino acids. The CDR3 bases are TGCGCCAGCAGTGAGGGACACTACACTGAAGCTTTCTTT. It translates to CASSEGHYTEAFF.

This clone was seen only a few times. This rearrangement joins TRBV19 to TRBJ1-5; D might be TRBD1 (5 bases). V was pared by 7 bases and J by 1 base, with 17 bases between. The V gene's germline CDR1 is LNHDA and CDR2 SQIVND (reference sequence). The CDR3 has 16 residues. The CDR3: CASTPIGGGSNQPQHF. DNA of the CDR3: TGTGCCAGTACCCCAATCGGCGGGGGGAGCAATCAGCCCCAGCATTTT.

This chain uses TRBV27 with TRBJ1-5; 8 nucleotides line up with TRBD1. Germline lookup yields CDR1 MNHEY and CDR2 SMNVEV (reference sequence). Trimming removed 2 bases from V and 7 bases from J; junction bases left unmatched: 13. The CDR3 runs 17 residues. In DNA, the CDR3 is TGTGCCAGCAGTTTAAGGGCAGGGGGCTTCGCAGACCAGCCCCAGCATTTT. This gives the protein CASSLRAGGFADQPQHF.

The rearrangement joins TRBV5-8 to TRBJ1-3; TRBD1 might be the D (6 bases). The CDR3 length is 17 residues. Germline CDR1 reads SGHTS; CDR2 reads YDEGEE. Trimming removed 1 base from V and 0 bases from J, with 14 bases in between. CDR3 coding DNA: TGTGCCAGCAGCTTGTTGGGCAGGGGAAGCTCTGGAAACACCATATATTTT. As protein: CASSLLGRGSSGNTIYF.

With respect to this clone: Germline is not matched at one junction end, which may reflect a read error. CDR3 region: CASSIGRDNSYEQYF. DNA for the CDR3: TGTGCCAGTAGCATAGGCCGGGACAACTCCTACGAGCAGTACTTC. The V call is TRBV19, the J call TRBJ2-7, with a weak D call TRBD1 (6 bases). Germline lookup yields CDR1 LNHDA and CDR2 SQIVND (reference sequence). The CDR3 has 15 residues. Drawing the rest from reference TRBV19 and TRBJ2-7, the complete variable domain is DGGITQSPKYLFRKEGQNVTLSCEQNLNHDAMYWYRQDPGQGLRLIYYSQIVNDFQKGDIAEGYSVSREKKESFPLTVTSAQKNPTAFYLCASSIGRDNSYEQYFGPGTRLTVT.

V gene TRBV9 combines with J gene TRBJ2-7; 10 nucleotides agree with TRBD1. Germline loops: CDR1 SGDLS, CDR2 YYNGEE. J lost 6 bases, V lost 0 bases, and 9 bases had no gene match. The CDR3 extends over 16 amino acids. The CDR3: CASSVGPGTGEIEQYF. CDR3 nucleotide sequence: TGTGCCAGCAGCGTAGGACCCGGGACAGGGGAAATCGAGCAGTACTTC.

The table lists this clone with a count of one. V gene TRBV6-4 combines with J gene TRBJ2-5, with TRBD2 matching over 11 bases. The CDR3 consists of 15 residues. The V gene's germline CDR1 is MRHNA and CDR2 SNTAGT. V shed 3 bases, J shed 1 base, and the junction held 1 base outside the gene matches. As DNA, the CDR3 is TGTGCCAGCAGTGAGACTAGCGGGACCCAAGAGACCCAGTACTTC. It is translated as CASSETSGTQETQYF.

This rearrangement joins TRBV9 to TRBJ1-3; 12 nucleotides line up with TRBD1. CDR1 SGDLS and CDR2 YYNGEE come from the germline V gene. The J segment lost 1 base and the V segment lost 0 bases, leaving 5 bases of the junction unmatched. This CDR3 region has 18 residues. The CDR3 sequence is CASSVATGQGASGNTIYF. CDR3 sequence (DNA): TGTGCCAGCAGCGTAGCTACGGGACAGGGGGCTTCTGGAAACACCATATATTTT.

This chain joins TRBV19 and TRBJ2-1; TRBD2 might be the D (5 bases). This CDR3 spans 15 amino acids. The V end lost 1 base, the J end lost 4 bases, and 11 bases lay between the germline ends. CDR1 and CDR2 from the germline V gene are LNHDA and SQIVND (reference sequence). In DNA form, the CDR3 reads TGTGCCAGTAGTATAGGGGGAGCCGGTTACAATGAGCAGTTCTTC. Its translation is CASSIGGAGYNEQFF.

The chain recombines TRBV14 with TRBJ2-2, with D maybe TRBD1 (6 bases). CDR1 and CDR2 from the germline V gene are SGHDN and FVKESK. The CDR3 runs 14 residues. Trimming left V 4 bases short and J 4 bases short, with 10 bases between. DNA for the CDR3: TGTGCCAGCAGCCCCTACAGGGTCACCGGGGAGCTGTTTTTT. Its protein is CASSPYRVTGELFF.

V is TRBV15 and J is TRBJ2-1, with no clear D. Per germline, CDR1 LNHNV and CDR2 YYDKDF (reference sequence). This CDR3 has 14 amino acids. V was cut by 0 bases and J by 9 bases, with 12 bases left in between. CDR3 protein: CATSRDNYGGEQFF. As DNA, the CDR3 is TGTGCCACCAGCAGAGATAATTACGGCGGTGAGCAGTTCTTC. The full variable domain, in which reference TRBV15 and TRBJ2-1 provide the parts outside the CDR3, is DAMVIQNPRYQVTQFGKPVTLSCSQTLNHNVMYWYQQKSSQAPKLLFHYYDKDFNNEADTPDNFQSRRPNTSFCFLDIRSPGLGDTAMYLCATSRDNYGGEQFFGPGTRLTVL.

This chain uses TRBV11-2 with TRBJ1-6; no reliable D call. The CDR3 contains 12 residues. V dropped 5 bases and J dropped 9 bases, with 8 bases sitting between them. Germline V gene lookup returns CDR1 SGHAT and CDR2 FQNNGV. The CDR3 DNA reads as TGTGCCAGCAGCGCCTCTACTTCACCCCTCCACTTT. Translating it yields CASSASTSPLHF.

The CDR3, as DNA: TGTGCCACCAGCAGAGAACAGTATAATTCACCCCTCCACTTT. As protein: CATSREQYNSPLHF. V and J are TRBV15 and TRBJ1-6; D call uncertain. Trimming took off 0 bases at V and 4 bases at J, with 4 bases between the two ends. The CDR3 covers 14 residues. Germline CDR1 and CDR2: LNHNV and YYDKDF (reference sequence).